This TCR beta chain appears in the sequencing data of a study of beta chain features in type 1 diabetes. This clone turned up a few times. The authors reverse transcribed all of the isolated RNA, so sequencing captured expressed TCRB transcripts. Repertoires were generated with immunoSEQ multiplex PCR, while TCRdb's copy carries only in-frame clones and drops some. Among 300,000 to 450,000 clones listed, about 18% were seen once. Trimming took 1 base from V and 5 from J, leaving 6 bases between them. CDR3 length: 12 residues. Germline lookup yields CDR1 MGHRA and CDR2 YSYEKL. The sequencing input was naive CD4+ T cells from blood. The rearrangement uses TRBV4-1 and TRBJ2-7, with TRBD1 as a possible D gene (5 bases). This TCR was recovered from a woman aged 18-30 years in good health. The CDR3 loop is CASSQVGDEQYF. The CDR3 coding sequence is TGCGCCAGCAGCCAAGTAGGGGACGAGCAGTACTTC.